These 9 T cell receptor beta chains came from one sample sequenced in a study of blood T cell repertoires in COVID-19. Data came from immunoSEQ multiplex PCR; TCRdb stores just in-frame clones and leaves some out. The table lists some 200,000 clones, roughly 89% of them singletons, with about 4% in the top ten. Source material: PBMCs or T cells enriched from blood (not recorded which). The receptors were sampled from a woman in her thirties or forties with acute COVID-19.

This chain joins TRBV7-3 and TRBJ1-1; a possible D gene is TRBD1 (5 bases). The V gene lost 1 base and the J gene lost 3 bases, with 18 bases spanning the gap. The CDR3 contains 17 residues. Germline-derived CDR1 and CDR2 are SGHTA and FQGTGA. Here the CDR3 reads CASSLKTRVGPDTEAFF. The CDR3 DNA sequence: TGTGCCAGCAGCTTAAAGACCAGGGTAGGCCCCGACACTGAAGCTTTCTTT.

This clone was detected once. The chain carries TRBV5-1 and TRBJ1-2, with 11 bases fitting TRBD1. This CDR3 region has 20 residues. The V segment lost 0 bases and the J segment 5 bases; nucleotides outside the gene matches: 18. The germline CDR1 and CDR2 sequences are SGHRS and YFSETQ. CDR3: CASSLVGQGGLGRSPYGYTF. In DNA, the CDR3 is TGCGCCAGCAGCTTGGTGGGACAGGGGGGACTTGGGCGTTCCCCTTATGGCTACACCTTC.

This sequence joins TRBV19 and TRBJ2-3, with D maybe TRBD2 (6 bases). Germline CDR1 is LNHDA and CDR2 is SQIVND (reference sequence). The CDR3 consists of 14 residues. With 7 bases removed from V and 2 bases from J, the gap between germline ends came to 13 bases. The CDR3 DNA is TGTGCCAGTACCCCCGGGGGAGCCACAGATACGCAGTATTTT. It translates to CASTPGGATDTQYF.

The rearrangement joins TRBV5-4 to TRBJ1-1; TRBD1 is a possible D gene (5 bases). Germline V gene lookup returns CDR1 SGHNT and CDR2 YYREEE (reference sequence). V was shortened by 4 bases and J by 4 bases, with 17 bases between the two germline ends. The CDR3 extends over 15 amino acids. The CDR3 region is CASSLPLAGPTEAFF. CDR3 coding DNA: TGTGCCAGCAGCCTCCCTCTTGCAGGGCCCACTGAAGCTTTCTTT.

This clone was seen more than once but under ten times. The rearrangement joins TRBV7-9 to TRBJ2-2; 7 positions agree with TRBD1. The CDR3 is 16 amino acids. Germline loops: CDR1 SEHNR, CDR2 FQNEAQ (reference sequence). V trimming: 4 bases; J trimming: 1 base; junction bases outside the gene matches: 6. The CDR3, as DNA: TGTGCCAGCAGCTCCCGGGGACAGATGAACACCGGGGAGCTGTTTTTT. This encodes CASSSRGQMNTGELFF. The whole variable domain, remainder taken from reference TRBV7-9 and TRBJ2-2, is DTGVSQNPRHKITKRGQNVTFRCDPISEHNRLYWYRQTLGQGPEFLTYFQNEAQLEKSRLLSDRFSAERPKGSFSTLEIQRTEQGDSAMYLCASSSRGQMNTGELFFGEGSRLTVL.

As DNA, the CDR3 is TGCGCCAGCAGCGTGGGAATCGCGAGGGACTCCTACAATGAGCAGTTCTTC. Translated, it gives CASSVGIARDSYNEQFF. V and J are TRBV4-3 and TRBJ2-1; weak D call: TRBD2 (5 bases). There are 17 residues in the CDR3. Trimming took 5 bases from V and 0 from J, leaving 17 bases between them. Germline V CDR1 and CDR2: LGHNA, YSLEER.

V usage is TRBV5-5 and J usage is TRBJ1-6; TRBD1 is a possible D gene (6 bases). V lost 2 bases and J lost 7, with 13 bases in between. CDR3 length: 15 residues. Germline CDR1 reads SGHKS; CDR2 reads YYEKEE (reference sequence). The DNA of the CDR3 is TGTGCCAGCAGCTTAGCCACCGGGACAAATTCACCCCTCCACTTT. Translation gives CASSLATGTNSPLHF.

The chain has TRBV7-2 and TRBJ1-2; D is perhaps TRBD1 (6 bases). V lost 0 bases, J lost 4 bases, and 15 bases lay in between. The CDR3 contains 16 residues. Germline lookup yields CDR1 SGHTA and CDR2 FQGNSA. The CDR3 reads CASSLAGQGKGYGYTF. Written as DNA, the CDR3 is TGTGCCAGCAGCTTAGCGGGGCAGGGGAAGGGCTATGGCTACACCTTC.

The chain links TRBV27 to TRBJ1-2; TRBD1 aligns across 12 bases. Germline-derived CDR1 and CDR2 are MNHEY and SMNVEV (reference sequence). The V gene end was trimmed by 6 bases and the J gene end by 8 bases; junction bases not matched to a gene: 10. This CDR3 spans 15 amino acids. CDR3 in amino acids: CASSRGGTGGAGYTF. The CDR3 nucleotides are TGTGCCAGCAGCCGCGGGGGGACAGGGGGCGCCGGCTACACCTTC.